The 10 T cell receptor beta chains in this list originate from one sample, sequenced in a study of beta chain features in type 1 diabetes. What was sequenced were expressed TCRB transcripts, since all of the isolated RNA had been reverse transcribed. Sequencing used immunoSEQ multiplex PCR; TCRdb keeps in-frame clones, though not all of them. There are 310,000 or so clones in the sample; roughly 8% occur only once, and 0.44% lies in the top ten. Material for sequencing was central memory CD4+ T cells from blood. Source of these receptors: a woman in her late teens or twenties in good health.

There are a few counts of this clone. The rearrangement links TRBV2 to TRBJ2-1; 9 nucleotides agree with TRBD1. This CDR3 has 15 amino acids. With 4 bases clipped from V and 3 bases from J, the junction kept 4 bases outside the gene matches. Germline assignment: CDR1 SNHLY and CDR2 FYNNEI. CDR3 sequence (DNA): TGTGCCAGCAGTGTGGGACAGGGAGGCTACAATGAGCAGTTCTTC. Translated, it gives CASSVGQGGYNEQFF. Based on the CDR3 plus reference TRBV2 and TRBJ2-1, the full variable domain is EPEVTQTPSHQVTQMGQEVILRCVPISNHLYFYWYRQILGQKVEFLVSFYNNEISEKSEIFDDQFSVERPDGSNFTLKIRSTKLEDSAMYFCASSVGQGGYNEQFFGPGTRLTVL.

This clone was detected ten times or more. The chain is built from TRBV7-3 and TRBJ2-1, with TRBD2 matching 7 bases. CDR3 length equals 13 residues. Germline CDR1 and CDR2: SGHTA and FQGTGA. J was trimmed by 9 bases and V by 5 bases; bases with no gene match: 7. The CDR3 here is CASSPTSVSEQFF. The CDR3 DNA reads TGTGCCAGCAGCCCAACTAGCGTGAGTGAGCAGTTCTTC.

This clone has more than one count but fewer than ten. The chain couples TRBV19 to TRBJ2-3; a possible D gene is TRBD2 (5 bases). With 3 bases removed from V and 1 base from J, the gap between germline ends came to 14 bases. This CDR3 has 16 residues. CDR1 and CDR2 from the germline V gene are LNHDA and SQIVND (reference sequence). CDR3: CASSIYFARGTDTQYF. The CDR3 coding sequence is TGTGCCAGTAGTATCTATTTCGCGAGGGGCACAGATACGCAGTATTTT.

The chain employs TRBV10-3 and TRBJ1-1; D is possibly TRBD1 (5 bases). V shed 6 bases and J shed 7 bases, with 12 bases lying between them. Germline CDR1 is ENHRY and CDR2 is SYGVKD. The CDR3 is 12 amino acids. The CDR3: CAISQTAREAFF. CDR3 sequence (DNA): TGTGCCATCAGCCAGACAGCCCGTGAAGCTTTCTTT.

As for this clone: This sample also contains other DNA sequences that code for the same CDR3. The DNA for the CDR3 is TGTGCCAGCAGCTCCGGCTCCTACAATGAGCAGTTCTTC. Its translation: CASSSGSYNEQFF. The gene calls are TRBV6-6 and TRBJ2-1, with unresolved D. Looked up from germline, CDR1 is MNHNY and CDR2 is SVGAGI (reference sequence). The CDR3 spans 13 residues. V was trimmed by 6 bases and J by 0 bases, leaving 6 bases between them.

The J gene is TRBJ1-2, the V gene TRBV7-9; D not certain. CDR3 size: 11 residues. The V and J ends lost 8 bases and 6 bases respectively, with 10 bases between them. Germline V gene data show CDR1 as SEHNR and CDR2 as FQNEAQ (reference sequence). The CDR3 is CASRHGHGYTF. CDR3 in DNA: TGTGCCAGCCGACACGGCCATGGCTACACCTTC.

This sequence joins TRBV7-8 and TRBJ2-3; TRBD2 matches 8 bases. Trimming took 3 bases from V and 6 from J; bases not matched to a gene: 8. Looked up from germline, CDR1 is SGHVS and CDR2 is FQNEAQ. The CDR3 spans 15 residues. DNA of the CDR3: TGTGCCAGCAGCTTCGGGACTAGATTTTCGGATACGCAGTATTTT. This codes for CASSFGTRFSDTQYF.

This rearrangement joins TRBV6-6 to TRBJ1-2, with D maybe TRBD1 (5 bases). The CDR3 loop spans 16 amino acids. The V end lost 2 bases, the J end lost 10 bases, and 23 bases lay between the germline ends. The V gene's germline CDR1 is MNHNY and CDR2 SVGAGI (reference sequence). The CDR3 reads CASSYGDFRKIRDYTF. In DNA, the CDR3 is TGTGCCAGCAGTTACGGCGATTTTCGGAAAATCAGGGACTACACCTTC.

This clone was detected many times. The V and J genes are TRBV7-6 and TRBJ2-1; D unclear. V dropped 1 base and J dropped 5 bases, with 12 bases sitting between them. CDR3 length: 15 amino acids. CDR1 SGHVS and CDR2 FNYEAQ come from the germline V gene. CDR3 DNA sequence: TGTGCCAGCAGCTTAGTGGCGAGTGTGAACAATGAGCAGTTCTTC. Translating gives CASSLVASVNNEQFF.

The chain recombines TRBV7-2 with TRBJ1-4; 7 nucleotides match TRBD1. Germline CDR1 SGHTA, CDR2 FQGNSA. V shed 5 bases, J shed 8 bases, and the junction held 11 bases outside the gene matches. The CDR3 spans 15 residues. In DNA, the CDR3 is TGTGCCAGCAGCCTTACCACAGGGGTCGGAGAAAAACTGTTTTTT. Its protein product is CASSLTTGVGEKLFF.